This TCR beta chain was recorded in a study of T-cell memory formation after mild COVID-19. Study-wide results and caveats: CD4+ contracting clones were found mainly in CM and EM, and CD8+ ones in EMRA. Pre-infection memory held some responding clones, suggesting pre-existing cross-reactive T cells responded. Among clones contracting day 15 to 85, CD4/CD8 was balanced, whereas later expanders leaned CD4+.

Deletions cut 7 bases from V and 3 bases from J, with 27 bases between. The CDR3 runs to 18 residues. CDR1 and CDR2 (germline): WNHNN, SYGVQD (reference sequence). This clonotype was counted ten times or more. What it binds is unknown. 5'RACE with constant-segment primers built TCRalpha and TCRbeta cDNA libraries with UMIs. TCRdb re-called the 5' RACE reads with MiXCR, one entry per CDR3 protein. The sample contains about 16,000 distinct CDR3 sequences, 23% of which appear only once. This clonotype originated in a man aged 18 to 30 who had mild COVID-19 (a few samples of this study predate the infection). Cell type and time point are not known. This sequence joins TRBV10-1 and TRBJ2-5; D might be TRBD1 or TRBD2, each matching 5 bases. The sample comprised PBMCs or a T cell subset sorted from them (not recorded which). The CDR3 loop is CASIWDLPQQEIKETQYF. The CDR3 DNA follows: TGCGCCAGCATTTGGGACCTTCCCCAGCAAGAGATTAAAGAGACCCAGTACTTC.